This T cell receptor (beta chain) originates from a study of cytomegalovirus exposure and HLA in healthy donors. In the PCR, 60 Vbeta and 13 Jbeta primers were used. Using immunoSEQ multiplex PCR, the repertoire was profiled, and TCRdb retains in-frame clones only, with some absent. The sample yields around 140,000 clones, about two thirds seen once. Study-wide findings and caveats: Under in vitro conditions, three CMV-associated chains were confirmed as specific for CMV antigens. According to reports, the classifier identified cytomegalovirus status with high specificity and sensitivity.

CDR3 length equals 14 residues. Germline V CDR1 and CDR2: MNHNY, SVGAGI (reference sequence). Between the trimmed V and J ends, which lost 6 bases and 5 bases, there was a span of 14 bases. At collection, donors were nominally healthy, but unrecorded immune exposures were probable. Note on this clone: Its target is unknown.

Specimen: PBMCs. The sequence derives from a man in his fifties or sixties in good health and CMV-seropositive. The chain joins TRBV6-6 to TRBJ1-5; the D gene is possibly TRBD1 (5 bases). CDR3 nucleotides: TGTGCCAGCAGCTCCGACAGTTTTTATCAGCCCCAGCATTTT. The encoded protein is CASSSDSFYQPQHF.